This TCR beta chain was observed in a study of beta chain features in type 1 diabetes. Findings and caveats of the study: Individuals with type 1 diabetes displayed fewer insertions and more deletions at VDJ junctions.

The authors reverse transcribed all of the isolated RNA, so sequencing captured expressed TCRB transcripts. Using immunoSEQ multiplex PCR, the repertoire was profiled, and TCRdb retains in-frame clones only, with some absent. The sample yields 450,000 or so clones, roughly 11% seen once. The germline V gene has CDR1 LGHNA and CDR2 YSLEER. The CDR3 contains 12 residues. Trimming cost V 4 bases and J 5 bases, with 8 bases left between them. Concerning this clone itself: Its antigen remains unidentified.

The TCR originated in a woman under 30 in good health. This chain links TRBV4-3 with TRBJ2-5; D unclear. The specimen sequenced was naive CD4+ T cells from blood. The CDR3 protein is CASSRPGETQYF. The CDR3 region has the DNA TGCGCCAGCAGCCGCCCTGGGGAGACCCAGTACTTC.